The 21 T cell receptor beta chains presented below share a single source sample, sequenced in a study of neoadjuvant anti-PD-1 for oral cavity cancer. The assay was immunoSEQ multiplex PCR, and TCRdb's table has in-frame clones only and misses some. Among approximately 72,000 clones listed, 83% were seen once. Sequencing used PBMCs, obtained before nivolumab (anti-PD-1) treatment. Receptor source: a person between 40 and 79 years old with oral cavity squamous cell carcinoma.

The gene calls are TRBV5-4 and TRBJ1-1, with D possibly matching TRBD1 (6 bases). The CDR3 has 15 amino acids. Trimming took 1 base from V and 2 from J, leaving 12 bases between them. Per the germline V gene, CDR1 is SGHNT and CDR2 is YYREEE (reference sequence). CDR3 residues: CASSLTGFGNTEAFF. For the CDR3, the DNA is TGTGCCAGCAGCTTGACAGGGTTTGGAAACACTGAAGCTTTCTTT.

The gene calls are TRBV5-6 and TRBJ1-2, with TRBD1 matching over 7 bases. Losses at the gene ends were 3 bases for V and 6 bases for J; bases not matched to a gene: 5. CDR3 size: 13 residues. Per the germline V gene, CDR1 is SGHDT and CDR2 is YYEEEE. The CDR3 bases are TGTGCCAGCAGCTACGGGACAGAGGATGGCTACACCTTC. Translating gives CASSYGTEDGYTF.

This rearrangement joins TRBV7-2 to TRBJ2-3, with 14 bases lining up with TRBD2. The CDR3 is 16 amino acids. CDR1 is SGHTA, CDR2 FQGNSA, per germline. Trimming cost V 5 bases and J 4 bases; bases outside gene matches: 5. The CDR3 loop is CASSVTSGRAPDTQYF. Written as DNA, the CDR3 is TGTGCCAGCAGCGTGACTAGCGGGAGGGCCCCAGATACGCAGTATTTT.

The rearrangement joins TRBV5-1 to TRBJ1-4, with TRBD1 matching over 7 bases. Germline V CDR1 and CDR2: SGHRS, YFSETQ. The CDR3 sequence is 16 residues long. V trimming: 4 bases; J trimming: 8 bases; junction bases outside the gene matches: 14. The CDR3 is CASSPRQGYGNEKLFF. DNA for the CDR3: TGCGCCAGCAGCCCTCGACAGGGATATGGAAACGAAAAACTGTTTTTT.

This chain joins TRBV30 and TRBJ2-1, with D perhaps given as TRBD1 or TRBD2 (5 bases each). V gave up 2 bases and J gave up 6 bases, with 14 bases separating them. The CDR3 extends over 14 amino acids. Looked up from germline, CDR1 is GTSNPN and CDR2 is SVGIG (reference sequence). CDR3 in DNA: TGTGCCTGGAGTACAGGACTTCCTCCCAATGAGCAGTTCTTC. Translation: CAWSTGLPPNEQFF.

V and J are TRBV30 and TRBJ1-5; D is unclear. This CDR3 is built from 13 residues. Trimming cost V 3 bases and J 3 bases, with 9 bases left between them. Looked up from germline, CDR1 is GTSNPN and CDR2 is SVGIG (reference sequence). CDR3 nucleotide sequence: TGTGCCTGGAGAAGGCAGGACAATCAGCCCCAGCATTTT. Protein: CAWRRQDNQPQHF. Supplemented by reference TRBV30 and TRBJ1-5, the full variable domain reads SQTIHQWPATLVQPVGSPLSLECTVEGTSNPNLYWYRQAAGRGLQLLFYSVGIGQISSEVPQNLSASRPQDRQFILSSKKLLLSDSGFYLCAWRRQDNQPQHFGDGTRLSIL.

The chain carries TRBV28 and TRBJ2-1; D may be TRBD2 (6 bases). CDR3 length equals 16 residues. Germline CDR1 MDHEN, CDR2 SYDVKM. The V end lost 5 bases, the J end lost 6 bases, and 20 bases lay between the germline ends. This CDR3 reads CASSAYGRRVSNEQFF. The CDR3, as DNA: TGTGCCAGCAGTGCATATGGGAGGCGGGTGAGCAATGAGCAGTTCTTC.

V is TRBV25-1 and J is TRBJ1-2; D not resolved. V shed 2 bases and J shed 7 bases, with 17 bases lying between them. The CDR3 covers 15 residues. CDR1 MGHDK and CDR2 SYGVNS come from the germline V gene. CDR3 in amino acids: CASSEPQTFKGGYTF. The CDR3 DNA sequence: TGTGCCAGCAGTGAACCACAGACATTTAAAGGTGGCTACACCTTC.

The J gene is TRBJ1-2, the V gene TRBV19; D remains ambiguous. V shed 1 base and J shed 5 bases, with 14 bases lying between them. CDR1 LNHDA and CDR2 SQIVND come from the germline V gene (reference sequence). The CDR3 is made up of 15 amino acids. The CDR3 DNA follows: TGTGCCAGTAGTATAGGCGAAGGGAGAAAGTATGGCTACACCTTC. Translating gives CASSIGEGRKYGYTF.

The chain employs TRBV20-1 and TRBJ1-2, with D hard to call. The CDR3 is 9 amino acids. The ends were cut back, 6 bases at V and 8 bases at J, with 7 bases in the middle. Germline values: CDR1 DFQATT, CDR2 SNEGSKA (reference sequence). The CDR3 sequence is CSAQQGYTF. The CDR3 coding sequence is TGCAGTGCCCAGCAGGGCTACACCTTC.

The chain carries TRBV6-5 and TRBJ2-2; D ambiguous. Germline CDR1 is MNHEY and CDR2 is SVGAGI. Trimming shortened V by 6 bases and J by 7 bases, and 6 bases separated the two germline ends. The CDR3 covers 11 residues. Here the CDR3 DNA reads TGTGCCAGCAGAGGGTTCGGGGAGCTGTTTTTT. Amino acids: CASRGFGELFF.

Note on this clone: Different DNA sequences within this sample yield the same CDR3. V is TRBV11-2 and J is TRBJ1-1; possible D gene TRBD1, 6 bases. The CDR3 has 14 residues. V dropped 1 base and J dropped 4 bases, with 10 bases sitting between them. Germline CDR1 reads SGHAT; CDR2 reads FQNNGV. The CDR3 coding sequence is TGTGCCAGCAGCTTAGGCCAGGGGAGCACTGAAGCTTTCTTT. This translates into CASSLGQGSTEAFF. The full variable domain, with the rest looked up from reference TRBV11-2 and TRBJ1-1, is EAGVAQSPRYKIIEKRQSVAFWCNPISGHATLYWYQQILGQGPKLLIQFQNNGVVDDSQLPKDRFSAERLKGVDSTLKIQPAKLEDSAVYLCASSLGQGSTEAFFGQGTRLTVV.

V and J are TRBV5-1 and TRBJ2-1; D unresolved. CDR3 size: 14 residues. The germline CDR1 and CDR2 sequences are SGHRS and YFSETQ. The V end was cut by 1 base, the J end by 4 bases, with 9 bases between. In nucleotides, the CDR3 is TGCGCCAGCAGCTTGAGTCGGTTGTACAATGAGCAGTTCTTC. The encoded protein is CASSLSRLYNEQFF.

The rearrangement joins TRBV4-1 to TRBJ2-1; TRBD2 agrees at 11 bases. Germline CDR1 is MGHRA and CDR2 is YSYEKL. With V trimmed by 5 bases and J by 4 bases, 4 bases remained unmatched. The CDR3 extends over 15 amino acids. Here the CDR3 reads CASSTLAGGYNEQFF. The CDR3 coding sequence is TGCGCCAGCAGCACCCTAGCGGGGGGATACAATGAGCAGTTCTTC.

The chain is built from TRBV7-2 and TRBJ1-2; D remains unclear. The CDR3 totals 14 residues. Per the germline V gene, CDR1 is SGHTA and CDR2 is FQGNSA. The V gene lost 5 bases and the J gene lost 2 bases, with 12 bases spanning the gap. The CDR3 loop is CASSPPGANYGYTF. The CDR3 nucleotides read TGTGCCAGCAGCCCCCCGGGTGCCAACTATGGCTACACCTTC.

The chain has TRBV9 and TRBJ1-1, with D unclear. The CDR3 loop spans 13 amino acids. The ends were cut back, 0 bases at V and 8 bases at J, with 11 bases in the middle. CDR1 is SGDLS and CDR2 is YYNGEE in the germline V gene. In DNA, the CDR3 is TGTGCCAGCAGCGTAGCTCCGAGGGAGGAAGCTTTCTTT. It specifies CASSVAPREEAFF.

The chain employs TRBV11-2 and TRBJ2-5; D is unresolved. Germline CDR1 and CDR2: SGHAT and FQNNGV. Trimming took 1 base from V and 2 from J, leaving 5 bases between them. CDR3 length equals 13 residues. CDR3 residues: CASSLGRQETQYF. In DNA, the CDR3 is TGTGCCAGCAGCTTAGGCAGACAAGAGACCCAGTACTTC.

This clone appeared a few times. The chain is built from TRBV4-2 and TRBJ2-7; possible D gene TRBD2, 7 bases. Between the trimmed V and J ends, which lost 0 bases and 7 bases, there was a span of 19 bases. Per germline, CDR1 LGHNA and CDR2 YNFKEQ. This CDR3 spans 16 amino acids. CDR3 coding DNA: TGTGCCAGCAGCCAAGATAGGGGGGAGGGACGCGAGGAGCAGTACTTC. Protein product: CASSQDRGEGREEQYF.

This chain connects TRBV11-1 to TRBJ1-3; 7 bases align to TRBD1. This CDR3 is 16 amino acids long. The J segment lost 0 bases and the V segment lost 4 bases, leaving 6 bases of the junction unmatched. Germline V gene data show CDR1 as SGHAT and CDR2 as FQDESV (reference sequence). The CDR3 reads CASSSSGTVSGNTIYF. The CDR3 coding sequence is TGTGCCAGCAGCTCCTCCGGGACAGTCTCTGGAAACACCATATATTTT.

The gene calls are TRBV6-1 and TRBJ2-5; TRBD2 aligns across 7 bases. The length of the CDR3 is 13 residues. Germline V CDR1 and CDR2: MNHNS, SASEGT. V shed 6 bases and J 3 bases; nucleotides not matched to a gene: 4. CDR3 residues: CASRHSGEETQYF. The CDR3 DNA reads TGTGCCAGCAGGCACAGCGGGGAAGAGACCCAGTACTTC.

This clone was detected once. The V call is TRBV7-6, the J call TRBJ2-5, with D maybe TRBD2 (6 bases). The CDR3 runs to 14 residues. V was shortened by 4 bases and J by 4 bases, with 13 bases between the two germline ends. Germline V gene lookup returns CDR1 SGHVS and CDR2 FNYEAQ. In DNA, the CDR3 is TGTGCCAGCAGCTCATTTGCCGGGGGAGAGACCCAGTACTTC. It translates to CASSSFAGGETQYF.